This entry features one T cell receptor beta chain sequence. The antigen is not known. These data come from a study of blood T cells in healthy people across ages. Study results and limitations: Reliance upon unsorted PBMCs precluded definitive naive versus antigen-experienced comparison. Older age went with lower TCR beta diversity per million T cells, in a roughly linear way.

A second PCR, run for about 6 to 11 cycles, used a sample-barcoded 5' primer plus a J-beta primer mix. TCRdb analysed the 5' RACE reads with MiXCR anew, one entry per CDR3 protein. The sample lists about 280,000 distinct CDR3 sequences; roughly 26% were seen once. Peripheral blood, around 10 milliliters per donor, was collected. This CDR3 is 14 amino acids long. Looked up from germline, CDR1 is WNHNN and CDR2 is SYGVQD (reference sequence). The genes are TRBV10-1 and TRBJ2-5; D may be TRBD2 (6 bases). The assigned J gene may be wrong: the sequence end matches TRBJ2-7 better. The clonotype comes from a woman in her sixties or seventies in good health. Material for sequencing was blood. The CDR3, as DNA: TGCGCCAGCAGTGGCCGGGACTCCCCCCTCGAGCAGTACTTC. It is translated as CASSGRDSPLEQYF.